The sequence of this T cell receptor (beta chain) was determined in a study of blood T cell repertoires in COVID-19. Overall study: Some COVID-19 samples were acute and others convalescent; all came from the United States, Italy and Spain. Nucleic acid was either cDNA or gDNA, and it came from T cells, B-cell-depleted T cells, or PBMCs.

Here immunoSEQ multiplex PCR was the method, and the copy in TCRdb shows in-frame clones only, minus some. In the table there are 250,000 to 350,000 clones, approximately 89% of which are singletons. The germline gives CDR1 SGHRS, CDR2 YFSETQ. The V end was cut by 4 bases, the J end by 2 bases, with 15 bases between. The CDR3 totals 15 residues. This clone was found once. Participants came from 24 US areas, aged roughly 18 to 89 years. Grouping used clinical history reported by participants in a survey and questionnaire. The specimen sequenced was PBMCs or T cells enriched from blood (not recorded which). The chain employs TRBV5-1 and TRBJ1-1; tentatively, D is TRBD1 (6 bases). This receptor was taken from a woman in her 50s who had been exposed to COVID-19. CDR3 DNA sequence: TGCGCCAGCAGCGGACCGACAGGAGTTAACACTGAAGCTTTCTTT. As protein: CASSGPTGVNTEAFF.